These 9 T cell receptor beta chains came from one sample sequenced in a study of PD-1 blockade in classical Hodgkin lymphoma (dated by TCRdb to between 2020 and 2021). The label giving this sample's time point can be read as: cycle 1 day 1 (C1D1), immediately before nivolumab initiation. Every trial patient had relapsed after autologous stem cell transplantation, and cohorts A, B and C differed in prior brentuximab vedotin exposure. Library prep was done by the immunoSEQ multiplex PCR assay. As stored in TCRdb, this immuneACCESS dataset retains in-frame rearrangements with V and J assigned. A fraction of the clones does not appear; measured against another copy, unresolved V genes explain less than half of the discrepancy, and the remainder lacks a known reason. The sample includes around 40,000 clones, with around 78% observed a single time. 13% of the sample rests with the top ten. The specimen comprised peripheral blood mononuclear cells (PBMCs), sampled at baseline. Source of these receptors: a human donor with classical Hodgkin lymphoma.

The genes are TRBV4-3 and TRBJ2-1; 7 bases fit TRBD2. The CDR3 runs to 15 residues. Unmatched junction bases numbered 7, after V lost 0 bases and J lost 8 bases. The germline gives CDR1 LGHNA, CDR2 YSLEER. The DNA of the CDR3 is TGCGCCAGCAGCCAAGACGTTAGCGGGTGGGATGAGCAGTTCTTC. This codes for CASSQDVSGWDEQFF.

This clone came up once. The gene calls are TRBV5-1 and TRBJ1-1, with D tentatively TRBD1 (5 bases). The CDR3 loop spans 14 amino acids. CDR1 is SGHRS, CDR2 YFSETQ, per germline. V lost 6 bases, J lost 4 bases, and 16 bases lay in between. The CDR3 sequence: CASNTGLEGTEAFF. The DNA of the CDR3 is TGCGCCAGCAATACAGGACTGGAGGGCACTGAAGCTTTCTTT.

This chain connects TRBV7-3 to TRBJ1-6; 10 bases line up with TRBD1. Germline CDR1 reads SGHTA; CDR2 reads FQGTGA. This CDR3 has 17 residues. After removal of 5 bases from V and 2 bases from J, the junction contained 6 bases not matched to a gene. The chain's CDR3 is CASSTRDRGTYNSPLHF. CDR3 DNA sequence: TGTGCCAGCAGCACACGGGACAGGGGAACCTATAATTCACCCCTCCACTTT. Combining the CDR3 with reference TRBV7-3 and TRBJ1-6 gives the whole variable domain GAGVSQTPSNKVTEKGKYVELRCDPISGHTALYWYRQSLGQGPEFLIYFQGTGAADDSGLPNDRFFAVRPEGSVSTLKIQRTERGDSAVYLCASSTRDRGTYNSPLHFGNGTRLTVT.

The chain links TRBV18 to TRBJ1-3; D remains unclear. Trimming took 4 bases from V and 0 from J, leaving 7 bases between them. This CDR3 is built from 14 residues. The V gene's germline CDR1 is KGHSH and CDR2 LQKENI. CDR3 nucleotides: TGTGCCAGCTCACAAACGACCTCTGGAAACACCATATATTTT. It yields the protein CASSQTTSGNTIYF.

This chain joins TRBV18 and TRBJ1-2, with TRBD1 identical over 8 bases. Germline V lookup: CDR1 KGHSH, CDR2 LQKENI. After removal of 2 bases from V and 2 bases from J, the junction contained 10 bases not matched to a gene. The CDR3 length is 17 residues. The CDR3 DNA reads TGTGCCAGCTCACCAGGGTATACAGGGGGACAAAACTATGGCTACACCTTC. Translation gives CASSPGYTGGQNYGYTF.

CDR3 bases: TGTGCCAGTGGACTAGCGGGGGGAAGACAAGAGACCCAGTACTTC. Its protein product is CASGLAGGRQETQYF. V and J are TRBV19 and TRBJ2-5, with TRBD2 identical over 14 bases. The CDR3 extends over 15 amino acids. Trimming took 8 bases from V and 2 from J; bases not matched to a gene: 4. Germline V CDR1 and CDR2: LNHDA, SQIVND (reference sequence).

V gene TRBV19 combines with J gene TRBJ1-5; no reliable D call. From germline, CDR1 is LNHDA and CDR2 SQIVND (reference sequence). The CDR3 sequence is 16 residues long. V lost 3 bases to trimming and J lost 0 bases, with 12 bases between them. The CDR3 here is CASSIGGEYSNQPQHF. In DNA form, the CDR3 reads TGTGCCAGTAGTATCGGAGGAGAGTATAGCAATCAGCCCCAGCATTTT.

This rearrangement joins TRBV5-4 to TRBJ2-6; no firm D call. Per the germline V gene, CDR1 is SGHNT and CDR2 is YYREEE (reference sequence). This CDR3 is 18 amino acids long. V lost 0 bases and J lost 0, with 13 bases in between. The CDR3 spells CASSLEDGGSSGANVLTF. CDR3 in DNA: TGTGCCAGCAGCTTGGAAGACGGCGGAAGCTCTGGGGCCAACGTCCTGACTTTC.

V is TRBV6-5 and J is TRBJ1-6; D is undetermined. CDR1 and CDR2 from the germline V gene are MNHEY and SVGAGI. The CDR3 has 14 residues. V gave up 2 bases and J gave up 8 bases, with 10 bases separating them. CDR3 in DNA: TGTGCCAGCAGTTACCAGGCCGATTATTCACCCCTCCACTTT. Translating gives CASSYQADYSPLHF.